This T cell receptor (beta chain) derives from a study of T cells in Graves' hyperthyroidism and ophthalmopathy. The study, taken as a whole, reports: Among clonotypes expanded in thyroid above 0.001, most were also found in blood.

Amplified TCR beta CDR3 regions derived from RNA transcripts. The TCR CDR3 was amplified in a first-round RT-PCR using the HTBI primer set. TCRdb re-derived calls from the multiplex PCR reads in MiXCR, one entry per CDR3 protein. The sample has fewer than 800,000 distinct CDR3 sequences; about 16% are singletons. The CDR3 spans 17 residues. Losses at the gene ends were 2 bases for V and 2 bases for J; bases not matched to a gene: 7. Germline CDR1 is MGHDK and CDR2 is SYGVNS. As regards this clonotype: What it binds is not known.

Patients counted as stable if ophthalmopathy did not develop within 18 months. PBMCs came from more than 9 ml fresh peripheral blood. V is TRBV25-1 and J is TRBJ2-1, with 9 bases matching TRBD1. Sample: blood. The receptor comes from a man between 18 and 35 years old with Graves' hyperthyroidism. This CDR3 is CASSETGTGSPYNEQFF. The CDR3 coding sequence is TGTGCCAGCAGTGAAACCGGGACAGGGTCGCCCTACAATGAGCAGTTCTTC.